The entry that follows covers one T cell receptor beta chain sequence. Its antigen is not known. This sample was included in a study of T cell responses to AZD1222 COVID-19 vaccine. The table came from immunoSEQ multiplex PCR; TCRdb's copy has only in-frame clones and leaves some out. The table lists roughly 100,000 clones, nearly 90% of them singletons. Study findings and constraints: Only a handful of AZD1222 recipients, about six in all, had baseline seropositivity. Clonal diversity was possibly underestimated, and white British individuals and females predominated among donors.

Germline values: CDR1 SGHDN, CDR2 FVKESK. Trimming cost V 6 bases and J 2 bases, with 8 bases left between them. This CDR3 is built from 14 residues. The chain links TRBV14 to TRBJ1-6, with D unclear. Sequenced here: peripheral blood, sampled on day 0 of AZD1222 vaccination. The sequence came from an adult in good health. The DNA for the CDR3 is TGTGCCAGCAGTAGGAACACCTATAATTCACCCCTCCACTTT. Residues: CASSRNTYNSPLHF.